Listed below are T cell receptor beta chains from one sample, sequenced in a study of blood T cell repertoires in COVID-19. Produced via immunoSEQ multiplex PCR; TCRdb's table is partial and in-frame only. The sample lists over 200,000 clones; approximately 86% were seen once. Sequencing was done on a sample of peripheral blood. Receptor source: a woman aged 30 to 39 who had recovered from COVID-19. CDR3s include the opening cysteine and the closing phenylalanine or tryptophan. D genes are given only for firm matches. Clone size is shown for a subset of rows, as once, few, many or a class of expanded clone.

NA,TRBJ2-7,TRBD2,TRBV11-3,TGTGCCAGCAGCTTCCCTAGCGGGGTCTTTTACGAGCAGTACTTC,CASSFPSGVFYEQYF
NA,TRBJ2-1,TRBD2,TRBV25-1,TGTGCCAGCAGTGATCGAGCGGGGGGCAATGAGCAGTTCTTC,CASSDRAGGNEQFF
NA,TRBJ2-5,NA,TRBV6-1,TGTGCCAGCAGTGAATACGGGAGAGAGACCCAGTACTTC,CASSEYGRETQYF
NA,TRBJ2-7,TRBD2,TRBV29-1,TGCAGCGCCCGGGACTACTGGTACGAGCAGTACTTC,CSARDYWYEQYF
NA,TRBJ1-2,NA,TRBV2,TGTGCCAGCAGTGAATCGTCCCACTCTGGCTACACCTTC,CASSESSHSGYTF
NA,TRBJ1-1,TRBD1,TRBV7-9,TGTGCCAGCAGCCCGGGACAGGGGGACACTGAAGCTTTCTTT,CASSPGQGDTEAFF
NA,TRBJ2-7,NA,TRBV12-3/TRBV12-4,TGTGCCAGCAGTTTAAGCCGGGAGCAGTACTTC,CASSLSREQYF
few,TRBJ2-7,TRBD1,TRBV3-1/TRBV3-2,TGTGCCAGCAGCCAGGGACAGGCCTACGAGCAGTACTTC,CASSQGQAYEQYF
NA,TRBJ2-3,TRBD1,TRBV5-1,TGCGCCAGCAGCTTGGTCCAGGGGGCAATAGATACGCAGTATTTT,CASSLVQGAIDTQYF
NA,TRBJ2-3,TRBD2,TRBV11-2,TGTGCCAGCAGCGCCAGGGGTAGCGGGGGGGCCATTCCAGATACGCAGTATTTT,CASSARGSGGAIPDTQYF
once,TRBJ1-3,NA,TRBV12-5,TGTGCTAGTGGCCTAAGCTCTGGAAACACCATATATTTT,CASGLSSGNTIYF
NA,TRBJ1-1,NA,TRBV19,TGTGCCAGTAGTATGGTTCAACAGGGTCGGACTGAAGCTTTCTTT,CASSMVQQGRTEAFF
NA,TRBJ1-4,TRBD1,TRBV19,TGTGCCAGTAGTACCAGGGGGAGCTATAATGAAAAACTGTTTTTT,CASSTRGSYNEKLFF
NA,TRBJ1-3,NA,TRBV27,TGTGCCAGCAAAGCGGGGCTCTCTGGAAACACCATATATTTT,CASKAGLSGNTIYF
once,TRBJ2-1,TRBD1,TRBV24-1,TGTGCCACCAGTGTTGAGACAGGGGTCAATGAGCAGTTCTTC,CATSVETGVNEQFF
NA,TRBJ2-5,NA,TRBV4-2,TGTGCCAGCAGCACCCGACAGGTGGGAGAGACCCAGTACTTC,CASSTRQVGETQYF
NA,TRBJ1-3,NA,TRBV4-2,TGTGCCAGCAGCCAAGATAGACAGTACTCTGGAAACACCATATATTTT,CASSQDRQYSGNTIYF
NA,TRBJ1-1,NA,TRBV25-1,TGTGCCAGCAGTGTAACAATGGCGGGAATTCCTGAAGCTTTCTTT,CASSVTMAGIPEAFF
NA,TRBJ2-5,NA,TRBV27,TGTGCCAGCAGACGGACCCCGGGGTACCAAGAGACCCAGTACTTC,CASRRTPGYQETQYF
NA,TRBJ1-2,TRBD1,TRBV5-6,TGTGCCAGCAGCTTTAGCTCAGGGGGCGGCGGCTACACCTTC,CASSFSSGGGGYTF
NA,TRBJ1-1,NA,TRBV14,TGTGCCAGCAGCCAAGTGGGGGGCACTGAAGCTTTCTTT,CASSQVGGTEAFF
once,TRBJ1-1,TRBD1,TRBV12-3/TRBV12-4,TGTGCCAGCACCCCGACAGGGCGGACTGAAGCTTTCTTT,CASTPTGRTEAFF
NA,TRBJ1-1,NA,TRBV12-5,TGTGCTAGTGGGCGGACGGGATCAAAAGAGAACACTGAAGCTTTCTTT,CASGRTGSKENTEAFF